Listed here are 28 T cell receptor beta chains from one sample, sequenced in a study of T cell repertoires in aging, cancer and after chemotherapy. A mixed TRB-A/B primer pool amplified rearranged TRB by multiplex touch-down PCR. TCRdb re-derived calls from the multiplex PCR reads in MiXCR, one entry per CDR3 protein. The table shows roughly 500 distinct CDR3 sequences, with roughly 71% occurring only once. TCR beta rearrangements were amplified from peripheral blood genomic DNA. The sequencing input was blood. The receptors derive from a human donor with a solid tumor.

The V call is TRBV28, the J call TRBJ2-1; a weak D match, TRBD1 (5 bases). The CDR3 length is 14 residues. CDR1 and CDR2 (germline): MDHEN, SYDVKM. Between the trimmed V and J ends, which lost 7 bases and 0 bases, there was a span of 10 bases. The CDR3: CASTQGTSYNEQFF. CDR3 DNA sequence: TGTGCCAGCACGCAGGGTACCTCCTACAATGAGCAGTTCTTC.

The CDR3 protein is CASSRDLTDTQYF. The CDR3 DNA reads as TGTGCCAGCAGCCGGGACCTCACAGATACGCAGTATTTT. The chain links TRBV7-3 to TRBJ2-3, with D possibly called TRBD1 or TRBD2 (5 bases each). V shed 5 bases and J shed 2 bases, with 8 bases lying between them. In germline, CDR1 is SGHTA, CDR2 FQGTGA. The CDR3 has 13 residues.

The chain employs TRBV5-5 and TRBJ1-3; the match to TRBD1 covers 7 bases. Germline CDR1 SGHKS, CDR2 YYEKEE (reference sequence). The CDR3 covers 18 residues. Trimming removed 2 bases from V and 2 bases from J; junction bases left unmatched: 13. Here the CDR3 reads CASSLRSGMGTAGNTIYF. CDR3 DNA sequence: TGTGCCAGCAGCTTACGATCAGGCATGGGGACAGCTGGAAACACCATATATTTT. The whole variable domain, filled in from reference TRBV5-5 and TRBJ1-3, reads DAGVTQSPTHLIKTRGQQVTLRCSPISGHKSVSWYQQVLGQGPQFIFQYYEKEERGRGNFPDRFSARQFPNYSSELNVNALLLGDSALYLCASSLRSGMGTAGNTIYFGEGSWLTVV.

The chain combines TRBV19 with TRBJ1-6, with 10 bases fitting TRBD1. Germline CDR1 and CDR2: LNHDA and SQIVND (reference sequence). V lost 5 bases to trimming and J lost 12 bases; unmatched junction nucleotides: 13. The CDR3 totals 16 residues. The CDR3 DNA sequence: TGTGCCAGTAGTTCGACTAAGGACAGGGGGTCCCGACCCCTCCACTTT. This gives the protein CASSSTKDRGSRPLHF.

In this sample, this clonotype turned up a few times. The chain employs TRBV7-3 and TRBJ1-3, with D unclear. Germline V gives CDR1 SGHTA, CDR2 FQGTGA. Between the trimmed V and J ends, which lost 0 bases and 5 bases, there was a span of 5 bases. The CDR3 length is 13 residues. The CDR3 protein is CASSLTDRNTIYF. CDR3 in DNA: TGTGCCAGCAGCTTAACCGACAGAAACACCATATATTTT.

CDR3 DNA: TGCAGCGCCCGAACGGGTACGCAGGGAAACACCATATATTTT. It codes for CSARTGTQGNTIYF. The V gene is TRBV29-1, the J gene TRBJ1-3, with unresolved D. Per the germline V gene, CDR1 is SQVTM and CDR2 is ANQGSEA. Trimming stripped 7 bases from V and 4 bases from J, with 17 bases between. This CDR3 spans 14 amino acids.

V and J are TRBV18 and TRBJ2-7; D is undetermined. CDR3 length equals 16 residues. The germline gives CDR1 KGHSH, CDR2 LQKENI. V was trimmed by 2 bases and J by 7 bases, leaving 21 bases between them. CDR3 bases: TGTGCCAGCTCACCAAGTGTAGGGCCAAAGCGTTGGGAGCAGTACTTC. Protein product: CASSPSVGPKRWEQYF.

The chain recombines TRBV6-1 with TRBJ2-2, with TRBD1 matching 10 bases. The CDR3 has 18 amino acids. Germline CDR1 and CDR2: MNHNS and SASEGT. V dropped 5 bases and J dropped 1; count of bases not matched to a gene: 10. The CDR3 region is CASSRLAGQGLNTGELFF. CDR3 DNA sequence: TGTGCCAGCAGTCGGCTGGCGGGACAGGGGTTGAACACCGGGGAGCTGTTTTTT.

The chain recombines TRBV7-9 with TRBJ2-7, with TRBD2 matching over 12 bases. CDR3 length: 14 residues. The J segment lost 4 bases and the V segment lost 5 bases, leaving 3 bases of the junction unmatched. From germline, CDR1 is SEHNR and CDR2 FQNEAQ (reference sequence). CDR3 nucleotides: TGTGCCAGCAGCGAGGGACTAGCGGGTTACGAGCAGTACTTC. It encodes CASSEGLAGYEQYF.

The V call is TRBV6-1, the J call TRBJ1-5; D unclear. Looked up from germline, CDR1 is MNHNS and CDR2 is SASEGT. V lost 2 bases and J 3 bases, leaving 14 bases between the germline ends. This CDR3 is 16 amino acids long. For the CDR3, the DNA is TGTGCCAGCAGTGAAATGACGGGCAGCCTCAATCAGCCCCAGCATTTT. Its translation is CASSEMTGSLNQPQHF.

CDR3 in amino acids: CASSGAGRSSYNEQFF. In nucleotides, the CDR3 is TGTGCCAGCAGCGGGGCCGGGCGCAGCTCCTACAATGAGCAGTTCTTC. The chain couples TRBV7-9 to TRBJ2-1, with D maybe TRBD1 (5 bases). The V gene lost 5 bases and the J gene lost 0 bases, with 14 bases spanning the gap. Germline loops: CDR1 SEHNR, CDR2 FQNEAQ (reference sequence). This CDR3 comprises 16 residues.

For the CDR3, the DNA is TGTGCCAGCAGTCACTCCCCCTACGAGCAGTACTTC. Its translation is CASSHSPYEQYF. V gene TRBV28 combines with J gene TRBJ2-7; no definite D call. CDR3 length: 12 residues. V lost 5 bases and J lost 2, with 7 bases in between. Germline loops: CDR1 MDHEN, CDR2 SYDVKM.

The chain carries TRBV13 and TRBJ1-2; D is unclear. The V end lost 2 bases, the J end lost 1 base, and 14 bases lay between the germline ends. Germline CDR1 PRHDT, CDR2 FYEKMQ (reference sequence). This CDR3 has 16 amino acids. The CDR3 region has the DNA TGTGCCAGCAGCTTATCATCAAGTGGGGTTAACTATGGCTACACCTTC. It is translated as CASSLSSSGVNYGYTF. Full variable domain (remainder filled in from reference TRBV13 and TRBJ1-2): AAGVIQSPRHLIKEKRETATLKCYPIPRHDTVYWYQQGPGQDPQFLISFYEKMQSDKGSIPDRFSAQQFSDYHSELNMSSLELGDSALYFCASSLSSSGVNYGYTFGSGTRLTVV.

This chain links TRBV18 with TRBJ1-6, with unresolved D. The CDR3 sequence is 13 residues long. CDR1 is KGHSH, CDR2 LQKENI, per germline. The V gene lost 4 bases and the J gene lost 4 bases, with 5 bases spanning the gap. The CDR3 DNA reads TGTGCCAGCTCACGGGGTTATAATTCACCCCTCCACTTT. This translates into CASSRGYNSPLHF.

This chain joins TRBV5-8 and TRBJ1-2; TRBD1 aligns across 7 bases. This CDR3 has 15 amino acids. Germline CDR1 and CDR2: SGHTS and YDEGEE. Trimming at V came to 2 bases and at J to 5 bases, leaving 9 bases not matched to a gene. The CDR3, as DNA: TGTGCCAGCAGCTTCAGGATTTCCAGGGGGTATGGCTACACCTTC. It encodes CASSFRISRGYGYTF.

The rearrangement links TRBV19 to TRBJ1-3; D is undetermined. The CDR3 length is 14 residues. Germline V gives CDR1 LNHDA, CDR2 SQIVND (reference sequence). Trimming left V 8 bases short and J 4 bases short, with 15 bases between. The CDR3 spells CASYGPGWGNTIYF. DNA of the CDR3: TGTGCCAGTTACGGGCCCGGGTGGGGAAACACCATATATTTT.

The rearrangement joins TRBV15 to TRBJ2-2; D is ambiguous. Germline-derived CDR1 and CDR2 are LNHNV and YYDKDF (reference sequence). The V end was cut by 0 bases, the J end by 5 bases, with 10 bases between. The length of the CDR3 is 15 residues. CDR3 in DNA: TGTGCCACCAGCAGAGATTTTGGAGAAACCGGGGAGCTGTTTTTT. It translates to CATSRDFGETGELFF.

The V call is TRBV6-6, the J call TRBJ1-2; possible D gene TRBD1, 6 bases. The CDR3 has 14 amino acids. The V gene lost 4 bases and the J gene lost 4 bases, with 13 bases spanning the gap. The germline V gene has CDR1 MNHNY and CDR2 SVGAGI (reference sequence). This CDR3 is CASSSIRGAYGYTF. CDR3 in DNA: TGTGCCAGCAGTTCGATCAGGGGAGCCTATGGCTACACCTTC.

CDR3 in amino acids: CASSIRDSGNTIYF. The CDR3 DNA is TGTGCCAGTAGTATCCGGGACTCTGGAAACACCATATATTTT. This chain connects TRBV19 to TRBJ1-3; the D is unclear. Trimming cost V 3 bases and J 0 bases, with 6 bases left between them. Germline CDR1 is LNHDA and CDR2 is SQIVND (reference sequence). This CDR3 is built from 14 residues.

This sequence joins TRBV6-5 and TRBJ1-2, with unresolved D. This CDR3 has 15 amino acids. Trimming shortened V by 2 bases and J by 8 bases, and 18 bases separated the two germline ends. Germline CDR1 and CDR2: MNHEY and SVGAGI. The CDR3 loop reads CASSYPLHGRWGYTF. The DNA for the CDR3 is TGTGCCAGCAGTTACCCACTACACGGGCGTTGGGGCTACACCTTC.

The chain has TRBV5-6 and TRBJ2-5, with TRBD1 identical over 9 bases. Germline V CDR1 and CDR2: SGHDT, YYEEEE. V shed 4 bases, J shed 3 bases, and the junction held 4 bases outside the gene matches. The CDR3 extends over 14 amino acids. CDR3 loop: CASSGGQGKETQYF. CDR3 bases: TGTGCCAGCAGCGGAGGACAGGGGAAAGAGACCCAGTACTTC.

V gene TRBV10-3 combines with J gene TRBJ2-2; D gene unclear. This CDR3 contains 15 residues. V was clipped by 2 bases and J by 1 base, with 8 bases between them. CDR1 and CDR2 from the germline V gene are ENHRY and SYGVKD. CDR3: CAISENPGNTGELFF. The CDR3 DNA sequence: TGTGCCATCAGTGAGAACCCAGGGAACACCGGGGAGCTGTTTTTT.

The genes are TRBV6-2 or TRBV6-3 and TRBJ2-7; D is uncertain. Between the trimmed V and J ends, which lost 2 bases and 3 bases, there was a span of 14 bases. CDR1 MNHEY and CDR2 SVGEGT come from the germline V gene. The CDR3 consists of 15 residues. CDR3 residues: CASSYRASRSYEQYF. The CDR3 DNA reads TGTGCCAGCAGTTACCGGGCGTCGCGGAGCTACGAGCAGTACTTC.

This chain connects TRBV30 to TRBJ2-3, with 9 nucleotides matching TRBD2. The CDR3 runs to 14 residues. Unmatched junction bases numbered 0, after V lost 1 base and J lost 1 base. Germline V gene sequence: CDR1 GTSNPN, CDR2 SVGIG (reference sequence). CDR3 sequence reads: CAWSGGGGTDTQYF. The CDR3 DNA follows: TGTGCCTGGAGTGGCGGGGGGGGCACAGATACGCAGTATTTT. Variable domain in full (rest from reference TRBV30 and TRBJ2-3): SQTIHQWPATLVQPVGSPLSLECTVEGTSNPNLYWYRQAAGRGLQLLFYSVGIGQISSEVPQNLSASRPQDRQFILSSKKLLLSDSGFYLCAWSGGGGTDTQYFGPGTRLTVL.

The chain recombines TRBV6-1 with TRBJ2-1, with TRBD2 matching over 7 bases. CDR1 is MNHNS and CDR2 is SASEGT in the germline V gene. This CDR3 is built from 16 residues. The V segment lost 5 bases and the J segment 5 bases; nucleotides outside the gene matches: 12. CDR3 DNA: TGTGCCAGCAGTTTAAACCGGGACTACACTCACAATGAGCAGTTCTTC. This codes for CASSLNRDYTHNEQFF.

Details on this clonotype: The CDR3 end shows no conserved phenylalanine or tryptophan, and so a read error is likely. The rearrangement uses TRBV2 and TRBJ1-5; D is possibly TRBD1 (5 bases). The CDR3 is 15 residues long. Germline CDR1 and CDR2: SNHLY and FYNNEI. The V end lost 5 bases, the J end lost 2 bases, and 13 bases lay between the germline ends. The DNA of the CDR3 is TGTGCCAGCAGTTCTCAGGGAGCCGGCAATCAGCCCCAGCATTAT. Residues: CASSSQGAGNQPQHY.

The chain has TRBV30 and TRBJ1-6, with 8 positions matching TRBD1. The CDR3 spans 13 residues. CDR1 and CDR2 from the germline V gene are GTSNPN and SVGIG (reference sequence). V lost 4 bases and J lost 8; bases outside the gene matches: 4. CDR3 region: CAWTGQGDSPLHF. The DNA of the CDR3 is TGTGCCTGGACTGGACAGGGAGATTCACCCCTCCACTTT. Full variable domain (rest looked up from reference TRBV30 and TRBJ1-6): SQTIHQWPATLVQPVGSPLSLECTVEGTSNPNLYWYRQAAGRGLQLLFYSVGIGQISSEVPQNLSASRPQDRQFILSSKKLLLSDSGFYLCAWTGQGDSPLHFGNGTRLTVT.

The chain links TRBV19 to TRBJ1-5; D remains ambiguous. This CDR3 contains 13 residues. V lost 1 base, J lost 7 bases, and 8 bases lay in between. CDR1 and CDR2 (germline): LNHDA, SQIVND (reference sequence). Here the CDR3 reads CASSIAHGQPQHF. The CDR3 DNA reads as TGTGCCAGTAGTATAGCACACGGGCAGCCCCAGCATTTT.